The 15 T cell receptor beta chains listed next were all sequenced from one sample in a study of Ad26.COV2.S vaccination and SARS-CoV-2 variants. TCRdb's table, derived via immunoSEQ multiplex PCR, lists solely in-frame clones and lacks some. The profile shows fewer than 400,000 clones, approximately 90% of them singletons. Treatment here: roughly 19 received Ad26.COV2.S at low or high dose, single or two shots; a few received placebo; per-sample allocation not given. Collection of samples fell on day 63 after the first vaccine or placebo injection. The sequencing here drew on peripheral blood, taken in a trial of Ad26.COV2.S vaccine versus placebo. Receptors originate from a person between 18 and 59 years old who received the Ad26.COV2.S COVID-19 vaccine or a placebo.

The chain joins TRBV5-4 to TRBJ1-5, with D unclear. In germline, CDR1 is SGHNT, CDR2 YYREEE (reference sequence). The germline V and J ends were trimmed by 3 bases and 2 bases, with 18 bases remaining between them. This CDR3 is 17 amino acids long. The CDR3: CASSSTLRLRGNQPQHF. As DNA, the CDR3 is TGTGCCAGCAGCTCCACCCTTAGACTGAGGGGCAATCAGCCCCAGCATTTT.

The chain recombines TRBV5-1 with TRBJ2-6, with 7 bases lining up with TRBD1. Germline V gene sequence: CDR1 SGHRS, CDR2 YFSETQ. V shed 4 bases and J 4 bases; nucleotides not matched to a gene: 5. The length of the CDR3 is 15 residues. The CDR3 sequence: CASSLTGDGANVLTF. CDR3 nucleotides: TGCGCCAGCAGCCTCACAGGGGACGGGGCCAACGTCCTGACTTTC.

The rearrangement joins TRBV18 to TRBJ2-5, with 7 bases that match TRBD1. CDR1 KGHSH and CDR2 LQKENI come from the germline V gene. V was pared by 5 bases and J by 2 bases, with 11 bases of the junction left unmatched. This CDR3 has 16 amino acids. CDR3 protein: CASSVVGTAYQETQYF. In nucleotides, the CDR3 is TGTGCCAGCTCAGTCGTTGGGACAGCTTATCAAGAGACCCAGTACTTC. The full variable domain, rest sourced from reference TRBV18 and TRBJ2-5, is NAGVMQNPRHLVRRRGQEARLRCSPMKGHSHVYWYRQLPEEGLKFMVYLQKENIIDESGMPKERFSAEFPKEGPSILRIQQVVRGDSAAYFCASSVVGTAYQETQYFGPGTRLLVL.

This clone was seen only a few times. The chain employs TRBV3-1 (or the pseudogene TRBV3-2) and TRBJ1-1; 7 bases fit TRBD1. This CDR3 comprises 12 residues. The V segment lost 5 bases and the J segment 5 bases; nucleotides outside the gene matches: 2. The germline V gene has CDR1 LGHDT and CDR2 YNNKEL (reference sequence). CDR3 coding DNA: TGTGCCAGCAGCTTGGGACAGACTGAAGCTTTCTTT. Amino acids: CASSLGQTEAFF.

The genes are TRBV4-3 and TRBJ2-3, with D hard to call. Germline CDR1 and CDR2: LGHNA and YSLEER. V gave up 0 bases and J gave up 1 base, with 11 bases separating them. The CDR3 extends over 16 amino acids. The DNA for the CDR3 is TGCGCCAGCAGCCAAGAGGTCTACGCGGGCACAGATACGCAGTATTTT. Translation gives CASSQEVYAGTDTQYF.

The chain links TRBV9 to TRBJ2-3; D call uncertain. Trimming cost V 0 bases and J 3 bases, with 11 bases left between them. CDR1 and CDR2 from the germline V gene are SGDLS and YYNGEE. This CDR3 is built from 15 residues. The CDR3 reads CASSVGIGFTDTQYF. The CDR3 nucleotides read TGTGCCAGCAGCGTAGGTATAGGTTTTACAGATACGCAGTATTTT.

A word on this clone: An end of the junction differs from the germline gene, which may be a read error. This chain connects TRBV7-7 to TRBJ2-5; 8 nucleotides align to TRBD1. Germline V lookup: CDR1 SSHAT, CDR2 FNYEAQ (reference sequence). The CDR3 is 15 amino acids. The CDR3 bases are TGTGCTAGCAGCTTAGCCCTGGACAGGGCTGAGACCCAGTACTTC. It is translated as CASSLALDRAETQYF.

The V and J genes are TRBV7-8 and TRBJ2-1, with D tentatively TRBD2 (5 bases). Germline lookup yields CDR1 SGHVS and CDR2 FQNEAQ. The V end lost 1 base, the J end lost 6 bases, and 16 bases lay between the germline ends. The CDR3 has 16 amino acids. The CDR3 coding sequence is TGTGCCAGCAGCTTAGAAGGCGGGTCGGTTGGCAATGAGCAGTTCTTC. This encodes CASSLEGGSVGNEQFF. Together with reference TRBV7-8 and TRBJ2-1, the CDR3 gives the full variable domain: GAGVSQSPRYKVAKRGQDVALRCDPISGHVSLFWYQQALGQGPEFLTYFQNEAQLDKSGLPSDRFFAERPEGSVSTLKIQRTQQEDSAVYLCASSLEGGSVGNEQFFGPGTRLTVL.

This chain uses TRBV6-5 with TRBJ2-3, with a tentative D call TRBD1 (6 bases). Trimming cost V 6 bases and J 0 bases, with 10 bases left between them. The CDR3 is made up of 14 amino acids. Germline V gene sequence: CDR1 MNHEY, CDR2 SVGAGI. The CDR3 DNA follows: TGTGCCAGCAGCCGGGACACGAGCACAGATACGCAGTATTTT. Its protein is CASSRDTSTDTQYF.

The CDR3 reads CASSIGTLLIGVNGYTF. CDR3 sequence (DNA): TGTGCCAGTAGTATCGGGACCCTGCTCATCGGGGTGAATGGCTACACCTTC. The chain is built from TRBV19 and TRBJ1-2; D is perhaps TRBD1 (5 bases). This CDR3 has 17 amino acids. Germline V gene data show CDR1 as LNHDA and CDR2 as SQIVND (reference sequence). V was clipped by 3 bases and J by 6 bases, with 23 bases between them.

This chain connects TRBV18 to TRBJ1-3, with D unresolved. This CDR3 comprises 16 residues. V was clipped by 5 bases and J by 0 bases, with 14 bases between them. Germline V gene data show CDR1 as KGHSH and CDR2 as LQKENI. The CDR3 DNA sequence: TGTGCCAGCTCAACACTTCGGGCAATCTCTGGAAACACCATATATTTT. It codes for CASSTLRAISGNTIYF. Looking up the rest from reference TRBV18 and TRBJ1-3 gives the full variable domain: NAGVMQNPRHLVRRRGQEARLRCSPMKGHSHVYWYRQLPEEGLKFMVYLQKENIIDESGMPKERFSAEFPKEGPSILRIQQVVRGDSAAYFCASSTLRAISGNTIYFGEGSWLTVV.

This clone was seen only a few times. This chain uses TRBV4-1 with TRBJ1-5; perhaps TRBD1 as D (6 bases). This CDR3 is built from 16 residues. With 4 bases removed from V and 5 bases from J, the gap between germline ends came to 18 bases. Germline V gene data show CDR1 as MGHRA and CDR2 as YSYEKL. Written as DNA, the CDR3 is TGCGCCAGCAGCCGAGAGACAGGCCCTGGGGATCAGCCCCAGCATTTT. Protein product: CASSRETGPGDQPQHF.

The rearrangement joins TRBV15 to TRBJ2-7, with D uncertain. The germline CDR1 and CDR2 sequences are LNHNV and YYDKDF (reference sequence). Trimming pared 0 bases from V and 2 bases from J, leaving 11 bases between. The CDR3 is made up of 15 amino acids. The CDR3 DNA reads TGTGCCACCAGCAGAGATCGGGTAGTGGCCTACGAGCAGTACTTC. Protein product: CATSRDRVVAYEQYF.

The chain recombines TRBV27 with TRBJ2-7; D assignment may be TRBD1 or TRBD2 (5 bases each). Trimming stripped 5 bases from V and 6 bases from J, with 14 bases between. Germline CDR1 is MNHEY and CDR2 is SMNVEV (reference sequence). The CDR3 runs to 13 residues. The CDR3 protein is CASSLGTAGEQYF. The CDR3 DNA reads TGTGCCAGCAGTCTCGGGACCGCGGGCGAGCAGTACTTC.

The CDR3 DNA sequence: TGTGCCAGCAAAACTAGCTACTACAATGAGCAGTTCTTC. Its translation: CASKTSYYNEQFF. This chain uses TRBV2 with TRBJ2-1, with D tentatively TRBD2 (6 bases). The germline CDR1 and CDR2 sequences are SNHLY and FYNNEI. This CDR3 has 13 amino acids. V was cut by 7 bases and J by 3 bases, with 10 bases left in between.